What follows are 23 T cell receptor beta chains derived from one specimen sequenced in a study of spatial heterogeneity in lung cancer. Study-wide results and limits: Intratumoral expanded alpha and beta TCR counts were found to track tumor mutation counts.

No antigen has been assigned to these receptors. TCRdb used MiXCR to reprocess the 5' RACE reads, holding one entry per CDR3 protein. The table records 15,000 to 20,000 distinct CDR3 sequences, 6.2% of them present only once. The sample's time point: sample taken at primary tumor resection. Sequenced here: lung tumor tissue, sampled at surgery. These receptors were obtained from a male donor with early-stage non-small cell lung cancer.

This clonotype appeared many times. Because this beta chain is a stray read in a library intended to capture alpha chains, its abundance should not be given much weight. V is TRBV6-2 or TRBV6-3 and J is TRBJ2-7, with 7 bases identical to TRBD2. V was clipped by 2 bases and J by 5 bases; unmatched bases: 12. This CDR3 region has 16 residues. Germline V CDR1 and CDR2: MNHEY, SVGEGT. The CDR3 region has the DNA TGTGCCAGCAGTTACCGTCTCCGCGCGGGAGCCGACGAGCAGTACTTC. Its translation is CASSYRLRAGADEQYF.

Judged by abundance, this clonotype is medium-sized. A library made for alpha chains picked up this beta chain off target, so its size means little. The chain carries TRBV6-5 and TRBJ2-1, with 9 bases aligning to TRBD2. The CDR3 length is 15 residues. V lost 6 bases to trimming and J lost 3 bases; unmatched junction nucleotides: 6. The germline CDR1 and CDR2 sequences are MNHEY and SVGAGI. CDR3 DNA: TGTGCCAGCAGAGTATGGACTAGCGACTACAATGAGCAGTTCTTC. Translation: CASRVWTSDYNEQFF.

This clonotype was counted many times. As an off-target read in a library built for alpha chains, this beta chain has a frequency of little significance. This chain links TRBV6-5 with TRBJ2-5; D remains unclear. Trimming left V 0 bases short and J 6 bases short, with 11 bases between. The CDR3 length is 14 residues. Germline values: CDR1 MNHEY, CDR2 SVGAGI. CDR3 DNA sequence: TGTGCCAGCAGTTACTCGTTCTTTCAGAAGACCCAGTACTTC. This encodes CASSYSFFQKTQYF.

This clonotype qualifies as medium-sized. This beta chain is an unintended read in a library built for alpha chains; its size means little. The chain combines TRBV20-1 with TRBJ2-4, with TRBD2 matching over 11 bases. The germline V gene has CDR1 DFQATT and CDR2 SNEGSKA (reference sequence). This CDR3 contains 15 residues. Trimming removed 4 bases from V and 4 bases from J; junction bases left unmatched: 6. CDR3 sequence (DNA): TGCAGTGCTACGTCCGGGACTAGCGGTAAAAACATTCAGTACTTC. It encodes CSATSGTSGKNIQYF.

This clonotype occurred many times. The library was prepared for alpha chains; this beta chain is a stray read, so its frequency means little. This chain joins TRBV6-1 and TRBJ1-1; no clear D gene. V was pared by 1 base and J by 4 bases, with 10 bases between. The CDR3 is 14 amino acids. Germline assignment: CDR1 MNHNS and CDR2 SASEGT. The chain's CDR3 is CASSEGVGGTEAFF. In nucleotides, the CDR3 is TGTGCCAGCAGTGAAGGGGTGGGCGGCACTGAAGCTTTCTTT.

This clonotype appeared many times. This beta chain is an off-target read within a library intended for alpha chains, so its frequency means little. The chain uses TRBV2 and TRBJ2-2; maybe TRBD2 (6 bases). From germline, CDR1 is SNHLY and CDR2 FYNNEI. Trimming removed 6 bases from V and 0 bases from J, with 14 bases in between. The CDR3 loop spans 16 amino acids. CDR3 coding DNA: TGTGCCAGCAGGTGGCAAGGCGGGACGAACACCGGGGAGCTGTTTTTT. Translation: CASRWQGGTNTGELFF.

This clonotype was found many times. The library was built for alpha chains, so this beta chain is an off-target read and its size means little. The chain couples TRBV28 to TRBJ2-1; 11 bases agree with TRBD2. The CDR3 is 19 amino acids. Losses at the gene ends were 8 bases for V and 0 bases for J; bases not matched to a gene: 15. Germline CDR1 is MDHEN and CDR2 is SYDVKM. The CDR3 loop reads CASQLRTSGSLISYNEQFF. The DNA of the CDR3 is TGTGCCAGCCAATTGAGGACTAGCGGGTCCCTCATCTCCTACAATGAGCAGTTCTTC.

Concerning this clonotype: Little can be read into the size of this beta chain, an off-target read in a library designed for alpha chains. The chain is built from TRBV20-1 and TRBJ2-7, with 7 bases that match TRBD1. This CDR3 comprises 12 residues. Unmatched junction bases numbered 4, after V lost 6 bases and J lost 2 bases. Germline CDR1 is DFQATT and CDR2 is SNEGSKA (reference sequence). CDR3 DNA: TGCAGTGCCAGCACAGGGGCCTACGAGCAGTACTTC. This gives the protein CSASTGAYEQYF.

This clonotype was picked up many times. The size of this beta chain means little, since it is a stray read in a library made for alpha chains. The genes are TRBV29-1 and TRBJ1-1; 7 positions agree with TRBD1. With V trimmed by 4 bases and J by 0 bases, 8 bases remained unmatched. CDR3 size: 15 residues. Germline V gene sequence: CDR1 SQVTM, CDR2 ANQGSEA. The CDR3 DNA is TGCAGCGTTGTAAGACAGGGCCAAATGAACACTGAAGCTTTCTTT. Translating it yields CSVVRQGQMNTEAFF.

This clonotype was counted at least ten times. This beta chain is a stray read from a library made for alpha chains; its abundance is not meaningful. CDR3 sequence: CSAPGTSLYEQYF. DNA of the CDR3: TGCAGTGCTCCCGGGACTAGCCTCTACGAGCAGTACTTC. V and J are TRBV20-1 and TRBJ2-7; 9 positions agree with TRBD2. The CDR3 has 13 amino acids. Trimming cost V 5 bases and J 3 bases; bases outside gene matches: 5. Germline loops: CDR1 DFQATT, CDR2 SNEGSKA (reference sequence).

By share, this clonotype counts as medium-sized. This beta chain slipped into a library made for alpha chains as a stray read, so its size is not meaningful. This chain links TRBV12-3 or TRBV12-4 with TRBJ2-3; D not resolved. Trimming shortened V by 6 bases and J by 5 bases, and 9 bases separated the two germline ends. The CDR3 has 12 residues. The CDR3 coding sequence is TGTGCCAGCAGCCCCGCTAGAGATACGCAGTATTTT. It is translated as CASSPARDTQYF.

There are many counts of this clonotype. A library prepared for alpha chains yielded this beta chain as an off-target read; its size is of little meaning. The chain is built from TRBV20-1 and TRBJ1-1; no reliable D call. Between the trimmed V and J ends, which lost 4 bases and 0 bases, there was a span of 3 bases. The CDR3 runs 11 residues. CDR1 and CDR2 (germline): DFQATT, SNEGSKA (reference sequence). CDR3 region: CSAMVNTEAFF. Here the CDR3 DNA reads TGCAGTGCTATGGTGAACACTGAAGCTTTCTTT.

In this sample, this clonotype turned up many times. With the library built for alpha chains, this beta chain is off target and its frequency is not meaningful. The gene calls are TRBV6-6 and TRBJ1-6; D is unresolved. The CDR3 is made up of 13 amino acids. The V end was cut by 8 bases, the J end by 8 bases, with 13 bases between. Germline values: CDR1 MNHNY, CDR2 SVGAGI (reference sequence). CDR3 sequence reads: CASHAFGDSPLHF. The CDR3 nucleotides read TGTGCCAGCCATGCCTTTGGTGATTCACCCCTCCACTTT.

About this clonotype itself: This beta chain was picked up by a library intended for alpha chains and is off target, so its count carries little meaning. This chain links TRBV7-8 with TRBJ2-5, with a tentative D call TRBD2 (5 bases). This CDR3 comprises 13 residues. Germline CDR1 reads SGHVS; CDR2 reads FQNEAQ. The ends were cut back, 1 base at V and 5 bases at J, with 8 bases in the middle. In DNA form, the CDR3 reads TGTGCCAGCAGCTTAGGACGGACTGAGACCCAGTACTTC. The encoded protein is CASSLGRTETQYF.

This clonotype has ten or more counts. Because this beta chain is a stray read in a library intended to capture alpha chains, its abundance should not be given much weight. This rearrangement joins TRBV7-9 to TRBJ2-5; D call uncertain. CDR1 is SEHNR and CDR2 is FQNEAQ in the germline V gene (reference sequence). Trimming shortened V by 5 bases and J by 3 bases, and 7 bases separated the two germline ends. The CDR3 runs to 12 residues. CDR3 nucleotides: TGTGCCAGCAGCCGCCTGGAAGAGACCCAGTACTTC. Translating it yields CASSRLEETQYF.

Notes on this clonotype: A clone one base away is much larger, so this may be a read error. The library was built for alpha chains, so this beta chain is an off-target read and its size means little. The chain carries TRBV18 and TRBJ1-5; no clear D gene. The CDR3 sequence is 13 residues long. V shed 1 base and J shed 7 bases, with 8 bases lying between them. The germline gives CDR1 KGHSH, CDR2 LQKENI. CDR3 sequence (DNA): TGTGCCAGCTCACCACTTAACGACCAGCCCCAGCATTTT. This sequence encodes CASSPLNDQPQHF.

To note about this clonotype: This beta chain slipped into a library made for alpha chains as a stray read, so its size is not meaningful. This chain joins TRBV7-2 and TRBJ2-7; 8 bases are shared with TRBD2. V lost 5 bases, J lost 4 bases, and 13 bases stayed unmatched. The germline V gene encodes CDR1 SGHTA and CDR2 FQGNSA. The CDR3 length is 16 residues. This chain's CDR3 is CASSLGPSGFQYEQYF. For the CDR3, the DNA is TGTGCCAGCAGCCTAGGGCCTAGCGGGTTTCAGTACGAGCAGTACTTC.

This clonotype appeared many times. This beta chain was picked up by a library intended for alpha chains and is off target, so its count carries little meaning. This rearrangement joins TRBV4-2 to TRBJ1-4, with D hard to call. The CDR3 consists of 15 residues. Trimming stripped 4 bases from V and 2 bases from J, with 11 bases between. In germline, CDR1 is LGHNA, CDR2 YNFKEQ. The CDR3 spells CASSPSLSTNEKLFF. DNA of the CDR3: TGTGCCAGCAGCCCGAGTCTTTCGACTAATGAAAAACTGTTTTTT.

The table lists this clonotype with a count of one. Because the library targeted alpha chains, this beta chain is an off-target read whose size means little. The chain joins TRBV20-1 to TRBJ2-7; 12 nucleotides agree with TRBD1. The J segment lost 2 bases and the V segment lost 6 bases, leaving 20 bases of the junction unmatched. The germline CDR1 and CDR2 sequences are DFQATT and SNEGSKA (reference sequence). CDR3 size: 19 residues. The CDR3 DNA reads TGCAGTGCCCGGGGACAGGGGGCGAAGGCTAGCGGGTTAGCCTACGAGCAGTACTTC. Residues: CSARGQGAKASGLAYEQYF.

This clonotype was found many times. This beta chain came through as a stray read in a library set up for alpha chains, and its size says little. J is TRBJ2-7 and V is TRBV7-6; 12 bases map to TRBD2. Germline V gene sequence: CDR1 SGHVS, CDR2 FNYEAQ. The CDR3 covers 19 residues. Germline trimming cut 2 bases from V and 6 bases from J; bases unmatched to any gene: 17. The CDR3 region has the DNA TGTGCCAGCAGCTTATTGGCTAGCGGGAGGGCTTGGGTCGGTGCCGAGCAGTACTTC. Translation gives CASSLLASGRAWVGAEQYF.

This clonotype showed up many times. The library was prepared for alpha chains; this beta chain is a stray read, so its frequency means little. The rearrangement joins TRBV29-1 to TRBJ2-5; D gene unclear. Trimming left V 4 bases short and J 5 bases short, with 14 bases between. The CDR3 has 13 amino acids. Germline-derived CDR1 and CDR2 are SQVTM and ANQGSEA. For the CDR3, the DNA is TGCAGCGTTGTTGCAGTCCTGGGCGAGACCCAGTACTTC. This sequence encodes CSVVAVLGETQYF.

Of note for this clonotype: This beta chain is off target for a library built for alpha chains, so its abundance means little. This chain uses TRBV20-1 with TRBJ2-5; D perhaps matches TRBD1 (6 bases). The CDR3 covers 16 residues. Germline-derived CDR1 and CDR2 are DFQATT and SNEGSKA (reference sequence). V lost 0 bases and J lost 5, with 19 bases in between. The CDR3 sequence: CSARDLAGALIETQYF. Written as DNA, the CDR3 is TGCAGTGCTAGAGATCTCGCAGGGGCCCTGATCGAGACCCAGTACTTC.

This clonotype is labeled medium-sized. This beta chain came through as a stray read in a library set up for alpha chains, and its size says little. This chain connects TRBV18 to TRBJ1-1; no clear D gene. Per germline, CDR1 KGHSH and CDR2 LQKENI. Trimming took 6 bases from V and 2 from J, leaving 10 bases between them. This CDR3 is built from 13 residues. The CDR3 nucleotides read TGTGCCAGCTCTCCGAGTTACAACACTGAAGCTTTCTTT. Protein sequence: CASSPSYNTEAFF.